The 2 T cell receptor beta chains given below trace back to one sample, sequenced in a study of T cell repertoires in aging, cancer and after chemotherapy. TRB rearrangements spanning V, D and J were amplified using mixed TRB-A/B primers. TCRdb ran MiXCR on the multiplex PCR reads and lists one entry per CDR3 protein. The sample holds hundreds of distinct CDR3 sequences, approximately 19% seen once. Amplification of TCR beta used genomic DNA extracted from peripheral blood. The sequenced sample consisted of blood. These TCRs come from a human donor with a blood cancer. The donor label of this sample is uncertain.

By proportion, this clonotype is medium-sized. CDR3 DNA: TGTGCCAGCAAAGGGAGAGGGGACGCCTATGTGGAGACCCAGTACTTC. This gives the protein CASKGRGDAYVETQYF. V usage is TRBV6-1 and J usage is TRBJ2-5; D might be TRBD1 or TRBD2, each matching 5 bases. This CDR3 comprises 16 residues. The germline CDR1 and CDR2 sequences are MNHNS and SASEGT. Trimming left V 7 bases short and J 5 bases short, with 23 bases between.

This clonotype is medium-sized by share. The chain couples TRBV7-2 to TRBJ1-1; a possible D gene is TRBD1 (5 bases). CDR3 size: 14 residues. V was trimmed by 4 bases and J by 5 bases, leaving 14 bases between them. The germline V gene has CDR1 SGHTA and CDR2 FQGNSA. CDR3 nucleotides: TGTGCCAGCAGCTATCAGGGAGTAGGAACTGAAGCTTTCTTT. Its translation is CASSYQGVGTEAFF. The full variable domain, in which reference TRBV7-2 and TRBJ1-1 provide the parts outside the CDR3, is GAGVSQSPSNKVTEKGKDVELRCDPISGHTALYWYRQSLGQGLEFLIYFQGNSAPDKSGLPSDRFSAERTGGSVSTLTIQRTQQEDSAVYLCASSYQGVGTEAFFGQGTRLTVV.